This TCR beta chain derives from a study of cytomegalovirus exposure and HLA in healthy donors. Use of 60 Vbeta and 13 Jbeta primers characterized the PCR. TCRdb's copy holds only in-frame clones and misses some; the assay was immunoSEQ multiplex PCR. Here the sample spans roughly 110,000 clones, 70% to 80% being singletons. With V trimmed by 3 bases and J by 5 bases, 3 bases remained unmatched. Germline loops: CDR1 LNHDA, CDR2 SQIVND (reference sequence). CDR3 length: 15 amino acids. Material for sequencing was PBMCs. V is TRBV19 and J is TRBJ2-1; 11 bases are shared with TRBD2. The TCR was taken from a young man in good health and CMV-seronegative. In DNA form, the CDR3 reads TGTGCCAGTAGTATGGTAGCGGGGGGGGACAATGAGCAGTTCTTC. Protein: CASSMVAGGDNEQFF.